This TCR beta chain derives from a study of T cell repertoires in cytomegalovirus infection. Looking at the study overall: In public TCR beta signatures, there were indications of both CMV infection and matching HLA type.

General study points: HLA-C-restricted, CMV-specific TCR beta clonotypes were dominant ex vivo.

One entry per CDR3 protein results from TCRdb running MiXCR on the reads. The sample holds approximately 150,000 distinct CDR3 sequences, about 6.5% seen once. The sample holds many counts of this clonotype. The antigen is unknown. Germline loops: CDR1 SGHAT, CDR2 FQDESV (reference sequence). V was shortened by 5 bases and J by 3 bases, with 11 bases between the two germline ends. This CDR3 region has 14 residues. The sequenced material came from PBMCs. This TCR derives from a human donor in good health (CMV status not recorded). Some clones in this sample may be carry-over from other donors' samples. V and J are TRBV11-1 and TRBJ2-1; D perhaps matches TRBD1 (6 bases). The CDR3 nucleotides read TGTGCCAGCAGCCCCGACAGGATCTACAATGAGCAGTTCTTC. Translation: CASSPDRIYNEQFF. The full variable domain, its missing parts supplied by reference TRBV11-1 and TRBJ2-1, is EAEVAQSPRYKITEKSQAVAFWCDPISGHATLYWYRQILGQGPELLVQFQDESVVDDSQLPKDRFSAERLKGVDSTLKIQPAELGDSAMYLCASSPDRIYNEQFFGPGTRLTVL.